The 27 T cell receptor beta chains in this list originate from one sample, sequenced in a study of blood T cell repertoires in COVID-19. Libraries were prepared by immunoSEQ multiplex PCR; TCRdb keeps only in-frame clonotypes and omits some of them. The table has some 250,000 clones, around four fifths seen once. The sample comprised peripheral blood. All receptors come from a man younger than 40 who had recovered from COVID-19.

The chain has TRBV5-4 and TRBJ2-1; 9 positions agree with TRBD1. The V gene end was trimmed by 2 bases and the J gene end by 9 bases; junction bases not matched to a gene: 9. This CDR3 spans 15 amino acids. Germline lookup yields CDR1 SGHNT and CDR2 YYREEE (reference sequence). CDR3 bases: TGTGCCAGCAGCTTCACCGGGACAGGGTCCCCTGAGCAGTTCTTC. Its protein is CASSFTGTGSPEQFF.

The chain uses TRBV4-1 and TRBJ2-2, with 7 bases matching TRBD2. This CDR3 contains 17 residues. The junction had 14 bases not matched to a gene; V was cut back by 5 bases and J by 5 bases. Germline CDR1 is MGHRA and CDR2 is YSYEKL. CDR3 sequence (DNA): TGCGCCAGCAGCTTGGAAGCGGGACTTTTGGGGACCGGGGAGCTGTTTTTT. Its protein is CASSLEAGLLGTGELFF.

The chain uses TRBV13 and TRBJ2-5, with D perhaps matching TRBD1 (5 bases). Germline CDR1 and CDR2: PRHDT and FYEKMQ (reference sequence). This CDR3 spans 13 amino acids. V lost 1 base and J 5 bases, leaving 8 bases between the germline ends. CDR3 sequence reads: CASSLAGWETQYF. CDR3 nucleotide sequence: TGTGCCAGCAGCTTAGCAGGGTGGGAGACCCAGTACTTC.

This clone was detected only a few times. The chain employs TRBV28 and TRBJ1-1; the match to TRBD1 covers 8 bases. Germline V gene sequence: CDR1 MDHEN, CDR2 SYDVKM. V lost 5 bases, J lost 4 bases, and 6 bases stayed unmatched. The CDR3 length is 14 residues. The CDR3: CASSVTGGSTEAFF. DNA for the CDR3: TGTGCCAGCAGTGTAACAGGGGGGAGCACTGAAGCTTTCTTT.

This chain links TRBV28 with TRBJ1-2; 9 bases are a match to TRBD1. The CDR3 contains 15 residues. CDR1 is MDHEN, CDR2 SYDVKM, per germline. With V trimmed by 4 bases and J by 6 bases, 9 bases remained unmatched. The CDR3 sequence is CASSSGGQGTDGYTF. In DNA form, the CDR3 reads TGTGCCAGCAGTTCGGGGGGACAGGGCACGGATGGCTACACCTTC.

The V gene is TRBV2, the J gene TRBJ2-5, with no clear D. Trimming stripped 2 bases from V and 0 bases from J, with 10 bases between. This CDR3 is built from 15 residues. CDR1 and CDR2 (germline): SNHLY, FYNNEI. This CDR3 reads CASSERAHHQETQYF. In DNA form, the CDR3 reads TGTGCCAGCAGTGAAAGAGCTCACCACCAAGAGACCCAGTACTTC.

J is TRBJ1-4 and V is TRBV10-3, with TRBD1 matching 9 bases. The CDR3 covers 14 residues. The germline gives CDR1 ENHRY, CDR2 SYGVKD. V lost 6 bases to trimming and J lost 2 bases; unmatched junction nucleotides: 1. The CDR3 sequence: CAIRQGATNEKLFF. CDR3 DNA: TGTGCCATCAGACAGGGGGCCACTAATGAAAAACTGTTTTTT.

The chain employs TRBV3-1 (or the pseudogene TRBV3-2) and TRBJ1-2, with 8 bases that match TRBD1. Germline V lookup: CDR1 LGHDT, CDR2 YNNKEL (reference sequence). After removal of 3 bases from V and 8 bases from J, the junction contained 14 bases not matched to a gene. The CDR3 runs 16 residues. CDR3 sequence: CASSHRTTGGSRGYTF. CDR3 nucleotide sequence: TGTGCCAGCAGCCATAGAACCACAGGGGGATCTAGGGGCTACACCTTC.

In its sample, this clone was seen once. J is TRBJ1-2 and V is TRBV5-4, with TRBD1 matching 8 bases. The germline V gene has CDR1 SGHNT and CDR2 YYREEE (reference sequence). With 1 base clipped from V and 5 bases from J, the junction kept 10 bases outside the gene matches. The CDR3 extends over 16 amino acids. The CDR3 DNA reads TGTGCCAGCAGCTTGCCCCCGCACAGGGGGAGGTATGGCTACACCTTC. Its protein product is CASSLPPHRGRYGYTF.

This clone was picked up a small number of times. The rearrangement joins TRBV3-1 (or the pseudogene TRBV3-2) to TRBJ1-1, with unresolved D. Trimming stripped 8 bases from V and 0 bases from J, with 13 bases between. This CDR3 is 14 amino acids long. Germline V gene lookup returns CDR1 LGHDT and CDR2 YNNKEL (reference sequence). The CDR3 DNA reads TGTGCCAGCGCCCGCCGTGGCCTGAACACTGAAGCTTTCTTT. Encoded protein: CASARRGLNTEAFF.

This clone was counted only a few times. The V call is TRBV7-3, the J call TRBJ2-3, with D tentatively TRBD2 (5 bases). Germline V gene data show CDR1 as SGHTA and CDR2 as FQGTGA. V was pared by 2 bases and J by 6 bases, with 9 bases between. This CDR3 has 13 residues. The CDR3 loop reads CASSLPGMDTQYF. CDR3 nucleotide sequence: TGTGCCAGCAGCTTACCGGGGATGGATACGCAGTATTTT.

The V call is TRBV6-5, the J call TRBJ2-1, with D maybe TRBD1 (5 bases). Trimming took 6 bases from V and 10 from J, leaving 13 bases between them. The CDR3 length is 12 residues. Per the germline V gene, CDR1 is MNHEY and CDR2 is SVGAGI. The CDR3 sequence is CASSSRGLEQFF. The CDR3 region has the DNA TGTGCCAGCAGCTCAAGGGGTTTGGAGCAGTTCTTC.

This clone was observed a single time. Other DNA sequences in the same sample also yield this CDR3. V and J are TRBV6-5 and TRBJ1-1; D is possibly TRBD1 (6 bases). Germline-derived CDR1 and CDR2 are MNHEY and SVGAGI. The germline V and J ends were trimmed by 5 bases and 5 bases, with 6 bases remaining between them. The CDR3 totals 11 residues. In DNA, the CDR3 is TGTGCCAGCAGTCAGGGGACTGAAGCTTTCTTT. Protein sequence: CASSQGTEAFF.

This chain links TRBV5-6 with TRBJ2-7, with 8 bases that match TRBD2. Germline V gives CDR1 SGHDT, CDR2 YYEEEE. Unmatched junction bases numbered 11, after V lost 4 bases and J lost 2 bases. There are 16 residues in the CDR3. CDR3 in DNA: TGTGCCAGCAGCCCGGGAGGGGGACTAGGTACCTACGAGCAGTACTTC. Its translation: CASSPGGGLGTYEQYF.

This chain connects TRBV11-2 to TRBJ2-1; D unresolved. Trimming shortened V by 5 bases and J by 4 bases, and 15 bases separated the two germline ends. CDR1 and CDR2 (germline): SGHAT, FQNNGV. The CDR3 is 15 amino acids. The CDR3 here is CASSPDSRGYNEQFF. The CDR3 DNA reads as TGTGCCAGCAGCCCCGACTCCCGCGGTTACAATGAGCAGTTCTTC.

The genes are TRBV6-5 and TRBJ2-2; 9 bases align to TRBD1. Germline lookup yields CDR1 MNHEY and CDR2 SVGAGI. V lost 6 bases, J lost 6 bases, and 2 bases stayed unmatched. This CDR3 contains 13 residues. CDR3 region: CASSWTGAGELFF. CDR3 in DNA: TGTGCCAGCAGCTGGACAGGGGCCGGGGAGCTGTTTTTT.

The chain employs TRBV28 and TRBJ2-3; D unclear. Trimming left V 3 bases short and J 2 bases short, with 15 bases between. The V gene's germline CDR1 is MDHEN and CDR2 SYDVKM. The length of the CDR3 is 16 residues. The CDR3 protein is CASSFSQFQSTDTQYF. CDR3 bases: TGTGCCAGCAGTTTCAGTCAGTTTCAGTCCACAGATACGCAGTATTTT.

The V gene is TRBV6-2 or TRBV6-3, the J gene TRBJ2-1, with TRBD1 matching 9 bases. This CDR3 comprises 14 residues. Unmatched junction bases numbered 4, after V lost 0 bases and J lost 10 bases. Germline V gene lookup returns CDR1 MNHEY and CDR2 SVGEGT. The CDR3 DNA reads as TGTGCCAGCAGTTACTCGGGACAGGGATTAGAGCAGTTCTTC. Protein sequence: CASSYSGQGLEQFF.

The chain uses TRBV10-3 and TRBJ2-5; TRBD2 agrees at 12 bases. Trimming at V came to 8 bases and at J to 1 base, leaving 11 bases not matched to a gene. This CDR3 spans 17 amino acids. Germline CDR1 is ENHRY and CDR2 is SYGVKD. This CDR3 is CAIPRGLAGSRQETQYF. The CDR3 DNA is TGTGCCATCCCACGCGGACTAGCGGGGTCCCGCCAAGAGACCCAGTACTTC.

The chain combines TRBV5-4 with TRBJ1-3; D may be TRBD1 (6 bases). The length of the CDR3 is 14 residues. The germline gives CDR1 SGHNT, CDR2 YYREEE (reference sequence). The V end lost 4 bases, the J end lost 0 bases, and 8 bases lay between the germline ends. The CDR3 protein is CASSVDSSGNTIYF. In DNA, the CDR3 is TGTGCCAGCAGCGTGGACAGCTCTGGAAACACCATATATTTT.

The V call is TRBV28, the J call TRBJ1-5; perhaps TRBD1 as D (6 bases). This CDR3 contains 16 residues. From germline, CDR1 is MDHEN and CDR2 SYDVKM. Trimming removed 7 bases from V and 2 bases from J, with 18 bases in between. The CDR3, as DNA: TGTGCCAGCACCTTGGTAGTTCACAGGGGCAATCAGCCCCAGCATTTT. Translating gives CASTLVVHRGNQPQHF.

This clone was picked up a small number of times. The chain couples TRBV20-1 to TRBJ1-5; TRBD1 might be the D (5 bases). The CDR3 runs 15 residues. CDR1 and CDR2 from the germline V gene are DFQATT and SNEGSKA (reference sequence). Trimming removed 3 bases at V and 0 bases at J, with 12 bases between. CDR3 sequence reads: CSASFAGNSNQPQHF. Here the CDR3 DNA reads TGCAGTGCTAGTTTCGCAGGGAATAGCAATCAGCCCCAGCATTTT.

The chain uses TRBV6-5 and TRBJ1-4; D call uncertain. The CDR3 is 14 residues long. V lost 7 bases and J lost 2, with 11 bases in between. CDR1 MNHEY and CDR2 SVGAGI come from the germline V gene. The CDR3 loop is CASKIGDTNEKLFF. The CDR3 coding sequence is TGTGCCAGCAAGATTGGAGATACTAATGAAAAACTGTTTTTT.

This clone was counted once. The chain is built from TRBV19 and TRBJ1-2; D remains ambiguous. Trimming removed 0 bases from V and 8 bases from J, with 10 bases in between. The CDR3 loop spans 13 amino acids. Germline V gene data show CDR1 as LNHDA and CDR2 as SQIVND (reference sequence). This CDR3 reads CASSIDWPPGYTF. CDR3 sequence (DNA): TGTGCCAGTAGTATAGATTGGCCACCCGGCTACACCTTC.

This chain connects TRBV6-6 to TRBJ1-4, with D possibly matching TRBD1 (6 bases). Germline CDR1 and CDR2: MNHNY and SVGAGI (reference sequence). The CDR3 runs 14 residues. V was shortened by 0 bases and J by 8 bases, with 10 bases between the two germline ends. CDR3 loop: CASSYSRTDEKLFF. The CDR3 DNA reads TGTGCCAGCAGTTACTCCAGGACAGACGAAAAACTGTTTTTT.

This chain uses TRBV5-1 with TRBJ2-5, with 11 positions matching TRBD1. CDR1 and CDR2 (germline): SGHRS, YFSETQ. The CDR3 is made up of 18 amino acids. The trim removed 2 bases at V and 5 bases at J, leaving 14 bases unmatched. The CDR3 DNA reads TGCGCCAGCAGCTTTTGGAGGGACAGGGGGTTCCAGCGGGAGACCCAGTACTTC. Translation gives CASSFWRDRGFQRETQYF.

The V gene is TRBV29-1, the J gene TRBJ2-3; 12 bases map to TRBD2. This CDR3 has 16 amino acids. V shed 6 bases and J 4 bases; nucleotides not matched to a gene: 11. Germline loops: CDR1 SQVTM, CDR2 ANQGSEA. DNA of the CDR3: TGCAGCGTCGCCCATTGGACTAGCGGGGACCCAGATACGCAGTATTTT. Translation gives CSVAHWTSGDPDTQYF.